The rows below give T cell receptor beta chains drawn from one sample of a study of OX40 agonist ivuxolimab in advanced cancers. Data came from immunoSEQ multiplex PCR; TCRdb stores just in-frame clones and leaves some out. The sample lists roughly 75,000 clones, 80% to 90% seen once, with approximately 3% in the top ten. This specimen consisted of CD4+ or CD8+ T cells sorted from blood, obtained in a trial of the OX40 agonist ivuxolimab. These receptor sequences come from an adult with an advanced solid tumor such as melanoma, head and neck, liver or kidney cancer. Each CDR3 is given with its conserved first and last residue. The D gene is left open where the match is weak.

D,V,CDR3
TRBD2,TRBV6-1,CASRSSGGLGETQYF
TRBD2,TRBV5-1,CASSLYSGGAEEQFF
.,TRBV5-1,CASSFDTSDTEAFF
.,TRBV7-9,CASSLGGGGNQPQHF
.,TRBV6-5,CASSTRHNSNQPQHF
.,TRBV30,CAWWDKLSNQPQHF
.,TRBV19,CASSISRQVNEKLFF
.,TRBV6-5,CASSYSGSAPGNTIYF
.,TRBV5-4,CASSLDLGGAIADTQYF
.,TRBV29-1,CSVDRLWSDAGYTF
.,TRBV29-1,CSVRPDDEQFF
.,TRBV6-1,CASSDVGVMNTEAFF
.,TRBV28,CASSLRHGQTEHTEAFF
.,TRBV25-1,CASSDGVWAGNTIYF
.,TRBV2,CASRDGLGRYEKLFF
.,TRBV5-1,CASSLVRNTEAFF
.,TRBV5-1,CASSLLGSRRDEQYF
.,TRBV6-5,CASRETANYGYTF
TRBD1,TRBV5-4,CASSGPDRGKLFF
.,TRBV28,CASSLSGRGAYEQYF
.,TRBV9,CASSVGAQGGGVNTEAFF
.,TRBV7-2,CASSLIGTTGELFF
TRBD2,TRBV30,CAWSPGLAGGRQFF
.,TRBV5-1,CASSLNRGRSPLHF
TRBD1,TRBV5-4,CASSEGQGSYYGYTF
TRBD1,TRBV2,CATGQGGGYTF
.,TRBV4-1,CASSQPGARYGYTF
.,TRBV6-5,CASRKLDGSYGYTF
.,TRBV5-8,CASRGRGEAFF
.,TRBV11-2,CASSPGGHEQYF
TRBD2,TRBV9,CASSVRAGNTDTQYF
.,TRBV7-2,CASSPGPANYGYTF
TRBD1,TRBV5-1,CASSLAGQGPETQYF
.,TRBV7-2,CASSLTGRRARETQYF
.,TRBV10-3,CASTRGTEDEQYF
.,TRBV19,CATNRDPVTGELFF